One sample yielded the 26 T cell receptor beta chains listed below, sequenced in a study of T cells in Graves' hyperthyroidism and ophthalmopathy. Amplification of TCR beta CDR3 regions used RNA as the template. A set of HTBI primers served as the primers for a first-round RT-PCR of the TCR CDR3. TCRdb passed the multiplex PCR reads through MiXCR, listing each CDR3 protein once. The sample lists more than 550,000 distinct CDR3 sequences; about 19% were seen once. Sequences were obtained from blood. The receptors were gathered from a woman between 50 and 59 years old with Graves' hyperthyroidism that later progressed to Graves' ophthalmopathy.

This chain connects TRBV29-1 to TRBJ1-3; D is undetermined. This CDR3 contains 11 residues. V was clipped by 6 bases and J by 0 bases, with 3 bases between them. Per germline, CDR1 SQVTM and CDR2 ANQGSEA. CDR3 in amino acids: CSVYSGNTIYF. CDR3 bases: TGCAGCGTCTACTCTGGAAACACCATATATTTT.

This clonotype showed up just a few times. This rearrangement joins TRBV27 to TRBJ1-2; D possibly corresponds to TRBD1 (5 bases). The CDR3 contains 16 residues. The V and J ends lost 6 bases and 6 bases respectively, with 23 bases between them. In germline, CDR1 is MNHEY, CDR2 SMNVEV (reference sequence). The CDR3 loop reads CASSPEEGYLWHGYTF. In DNA form, the CDR3 reads TGTGCCAGCAGCCCAGAGGAGGGGTACCTTTGGCATGGCTACACCTTC.

CDR3 in amino acids: CASSGDNTGFVNSPLHF. The CDR3 nucleotides are TGTGCCAGCAGCGGGGACAATACAGGGTTTGTTAATTCACCCCTCCACTTT. The chain links TRBV7-9 to TRBJ1-6, with D possibly being TRBD1 (6 bases). The CDR3 has 17 residues. V was cut by 5 bases and J by 6 bases, with 20 bases left in between. Germline loops: CDR1 SEHNR, CDR2 FQNEAQ (reference sequence). The variable domain in full, completed from reference TRBV7-9 and TRBJ1-6, reads DTGVSQNPRHKITKRGQNVTFRCDPISEHNRLYWYRQTLGQGPEFLTYFQNEAQLEKSRLLSDRFSAERPKGSFSTLEIQRTEQGDSAMYLCASSGDNTGFVNSPLHFGNGTRLTVT.

The J gene is TRBJ2-5, the V gene TRBV27, with D unresolved. There are 14 residues in the CDR3. Between the trimmed V and J ends, which lost 2 bases and 0 bases, there was a span of 7 bases. CDR1 is MNHEY and CDR2 is SMNVEV in the germline V gene (reference sequence). CDR3 in DNA: TGTGCCAGCAGTTTACTACCGTACCAAGAGACCCAGTACTTC. It codes for CASSLLPYQETQYF.

The sample holds a few counts of this clonotype. V is TRBV5-1 and J is TRBJ2-4, with TRBD1 identical over 7 bases. The germline V gene has CDR1 SGHRS and CDR2 YFSETQ. V was pared by 3 bases and J by 3 bases, with 6 bases of the junction left unmatched. The CDR3 runs 15 residues. The CDR3 nucleotides read TGCGCCAGCAGCTCAGGGGGTACGGGCAAAAACATTCAGTACTTC. As protein: CASSSGGTGKNIQYF.

Details on this clonotype: This may be a read error: a much more frequent sequence differs by one nucleotide. V and J are TRBV15 and TRBJ2-7; TRBD1 agrees at 7 bases. This CDR3 is built from 15 residues. In germline, CDR1 is LNHNV, CDR2 YYDKDF (reference sequence). V lost 4 bases, J lost 6 bases, and 12 bases stayed unmatched. The CDR3 protein is CATSIQYRGQCEQYF. CDR3 DNA sequence: TGTGCCACCAGCATACAGTACAGGGGACAATGCGAGCAGTACTTC.

Note on this clonotype: One end of the junction does not line up with germline, which may come from a read error. This chain uses TRBV12-5 with TRBJ2-1; D might be TRBD2 (6 bases). This CDR3 spans 14 amino acids. CDR1 and CDR2 (germline): LGHNT, FRNRAP. This chain's CDR3 is CASGLGGVYNKQFF. The CDR3 nucleotides read TGTGCTAGTGGTTTGGGGGGGGTCTACAATAAGCAGTTCTTC.

At least ten counts were recorded for this clonotype. This chain uses TRBV2 with TRBJ2-5; a weak D match, TRBD2 (6 bases). The CDR3 spans 14 residues. From germline, CDR1 is SNHLY and CDR2 FYNNEI. Trimming cost V 6 bases and J 4 bases, with 15 bases left between them. The CDR3 sequence is CASRDWEDVETQYF. In nucleotides, the CDR3 is TGTGCCAGCAGAGACTGGGAGGATGTAGAGACCCAGTACTTC.

The chain links TRBV19 to TRBJ1-1; 7 bases agree with TRBD1. V lost 3 bases, J lost 3 bases, and 7 bases stayed unmatched. The CDR3 is made up of 15 amino acids. Looked up from germline, CDR1 is LNHDA and CDR2 is SQIVND (reference sequence). Here the CDR3 reads CASSINRGRDTEAFF. The CDR3 DNA is TGTGCCAGTAGTATTAACAGGGGTCGGGACACTGAAGCTTTCTTT.

This clonotype was seen ten or more times. The genes are TRBV5-1 and TRBJ1-1, with 7 bases that match TRBD1. With V trimmed by 0 bases and J by 4 bases, 6 bases remained unmatched. This CDR3 contains 15 residues. The germline gives CDR1 SGHRS, CDR2 YFSETQ. The CDR3, as DNA: TGCGCCAGCAGCTTGGGCACAGGGGAAGGCACTGAAGCTTTCTTT. This translates into CASSLGTGEGTEAFF.

The chain has TRBV7-3 and TRBJ2-3; 8 nucleotides agree with TRBD2. From germline, CDR1 is SGHTA and CDR2 FQGTGA. V gave up 4 bases and J gave up 0 bases; unmatched junction bases: 3. CDR3 size: 15 residues. The CDR3 DNA reads TGTGCCAGCAGCTACATAGCGGGGAGCACAGATACGCAGTATTTT. Encoded protein: CASSYIAGSTDTQYF.

This clonotype was detected ten times or more. This sequence joins TRBV9 and TRBJ1-1, with a tentative D call TRBD1 (5 bases). The germline gives CDR1 SGDLS, CDR2 YYNGEE. The CDR3 consists of 15 residues. Trimming took 0 bases from V and 4 from J, leaving 13 bases between them. CDR3 DNA: TGTGCCAGCAGCGTAGAGGTGGGGCTCGGCACTGAAGCTTTCTTT. This encodes CASSVEVGLGTEAFF.

The chain uses TRBV9 and TRBJ2-3, with TRBD2 matching 11 bases. V lost 0 bases and J lost 8; bases outside the gene matches: 8. Germline CDR1 reads SGDLS; CDR2 reads YYNGEE. This CDR3 is built from 16 residues. The DNA of the CDR3 is TGTGCCAGCAGCGTAGGTGTTAGCGGGGGGGCCGGTACGCAGTATTTT. Residues: CASSVGVSGGAGTQYF.

This clonotype was detected many times. The chain has TRBV7-9 and TRBJ1-1; maybe TRBD1 (6 bases). Deletions cut 2 bases from V and 1 base from J, with 11 bases between. Germline-derived CDR1 and CDR2 are SEHNR and FQNEAQ (reference sequence). The CDR3 covers 15 residues. CDR3 in DNA: TGTGCCAGCAGCTTACTCCAACAGGGGAACACTGAAGCTTTCTTT. Translated: CASSLLQQGNTEAFF.

This chain joins TRBV7-9 and TRBJ1-4; 7 bases match TRBD1. V trimming: 5 bases; J trimming: 4 bases; junction bases outside the gene matches: 7. This CDR3 is built from 15 residues. Germline V gene data show CDR1 as SEHNR and CDR2 as FQNEAQ (reference sequence). This CDR3 is CASSPRTGGNEKLFF. The CDR3 nucleotides read TGTGCCAGCAGCCCGCGGACAGGCGGTAATGAAAAACTGTTTTTT.

There are many counts of this clonotype. The chain combines TRBV7-3 with TRBJ2-7, with 8 bases matching TRBD1. This CDR3 has 15 amino acids. V shed 3 bases and J 2 bases; nucleotides not matched to a gene: 6. CDR1 and CDR2 from the germline V gene are SGHTA and FQGTGA. CDR3 nucleotides: TGTGCCAGCAGCTTTGGGGGGACAGGAACCTACGAGCAGTACTTC. Its translation is CASSFGGTGTYEQYF. The whole variable domain, remainder taken from reference TRBV7-3 and TRBJ2-7, is GAGVSQTPSNKVTEKGKYVELRCDPISGHTALYWYRQSLGQGPEFLIYFQGTGAADDSGLPNDRFFAVRPEGSVSTLKIQRTERGDSAVYLCASSFGGTGTYEQYFGPGTRLTVT.

V gene TRBV5-1 combines with J gene TRBJ1-1, with D possibly TRBD1 on 6 matching bases. CDR3 length: 15 residues. The germline CDR1 and CDR2 sequences are SGHRS and YFSETQ. V dropped 2 bases and J dropped 5 bases, with 16 bases sitting between them. The DNA for the CDR3 is TGCGCCAGCAGCTTAACGGCAGGGGTAAAGACTGAAGCTTTCTTT. Translating gives CASSLTAGVKTEAFF.

Ten or more counts support this clonotype. The V gene is TRBV5-1, the J gene TRBJ1-2; D unresolved. The V end was cut by 4 bases, the J end by 3 bases, with 13 bases between. There are 14 residues in the CDR3. The germline CDR1 and CDR2 sequences are SGHRS and YFSETQ. In DNA form, the CDR3 reads TGCGCCAGCAGCCGCGAGGGCTTAGACTATGGCTACACCTTC. Encoded protein: CASSREGLDYGYTF. Filled out from reference TRBV5-1 and TRBJ1-2, the complete variable domain reads KAGVTQTPRYLIKTRGQQVTLSCSPISGHRSVSWYQQTPGQGLQFLFEYFSETQRNKGNFPGRFSGRQFSNSRSEMNVSTLELGDSALYLCASSREGLDYGYTFGSGTRLTVV.

This clonotype was picked up many times. This chain joins TRBV20-1 and TRBJ2-7; D possibly corresponds to TRBD2 (6 bases). V was shortened by 3 bases and J by 0 bases, with 12 bases between the two germline ends. The germline CDR1 and CDR2 sequences are DFQATT and SNEGSKA (reference sequence). The CDR3 is made up of 14 amino acids. The CDR3 coding sequence is TGCAGTGCTAGGAATGGGGGGAGCTCCTACGAGCAGTACTTC. Translating gives CSARNGGSSYEQYF.

In this sample, this clonotype turned up a few times. This chain connects TRBV15 to TRBJ2-1; 12 bases align to TRBD2. The ends lost 8 bases at V and 4 bases at J; junction bases unmatched: 6. CDR3 size: 15 residues. The germline gives CDR1 LNHNV, CDR2 YYDKDF (reference sequence). CDR3 loop: CATASGGAAYNEQFF. The CDR3 coding sequence is TGTGCCACCGCTAGCGGGGGGGCGGCGTACAATGAGCAGTTCTTC.

The chain recombines TRBV9 with TRBJ2-1, with D tentatively TRBD1 (5 bases). Between the trimmed V and J ends, which lost 0 bases and 4 bases, there was a span of 11 bases. CDR1 and CDR2 (germline): SGDLS, YYNGEE. There are 15 residues in the CDR3. CDR3 sequence reads: CASSVEGNTYNEQFF. CDR3 bases: TGTGCCAGCAGCGTAGAGGGGAATACGTACAATGAGCAGTTCTTC.

The table lists this clonotype with many counts. The genes are TRBV12-3 or TRBV12-4 and TRBJ1-5, with TRBD1 identical over 11 bases. The CDR3 sequence is 17 residues long. J was trimmed by 2 bases and V by 7 bases; bases with no gene match: 10. CDR3 nucleotide sequence: TGTGCCAGCAACTCGGGGGACAGGGGGAGGGGCAATCAGCCCCAGCATTTT. Encoded protein: CASNSGDRGRGNQPQHF.

This clonotype was observed a few times. The chain uses TRBV7-2 and TRBJ1-2; D remains ambiguous. V was pared by 1 base and J by 0 bases, with 9 bases between. This CDR3 has 15 residues. CDR1 is SGHTA and CDR2 is FQGNSA in the germline V gene. CDR3 in amino acids: CASSLGAAANYGYTF. CDR3 nucleotides: TGTGCCAGCAGCTTAGGGGCCGCCGCTAACTATGGCTACACCTTC. Full variable domain (rest looked up from reference TRBV7-2 and TRBJ1-2): GAGVSQSPSNKVTEKGKDVELRCDPISGHTALYWYRQSLGQGLEFLIYFQGNSAPDKSGLPSDRFSAERTGGSVSTLTIQRTQQEDSAVYLCASSLGAAANYGYTFGSGTRLTVV.

This clonotype was counted ten times or more. J is TRBJ1-2 and V is TRBV12-3 or TRBV12-4, with a tentative D call TRBD1 (6 bases). CDR3 length: 12 amino acids. V lost 6 bases, J lost 6 bases, and 11 bases lay in between. CDR3 nucleotide sequence: TGTGCCAGCAGCCTACAGGGAAATGGCTACACCTTC. Its protein is CASSLQGNGYTF.

This clonotype was counted only a few times. An end of the junction does not agree with germline; a read error may underlie this. This chain uses TRBV9 with TRBJ1-1; D unresolved. Germline V CDR1 and CDR2: SGDLS, YYNGEE. CDR3 length: 14 amino acids. CDR3 bases: TGTGCCAGCAACGTAGCCAGTGTGAACACTGAAGCTTTCTTT. This codes for CASNVASVNTEAFF. Full variable domain (missing parts from reference TRBV9 and TRBJ1-1): DSGVTQTPKHLITATGQRVTLRCSPRSGDLSVYWYQQSLDQGLQFLIQYYNGEERAKGNILERFSAQQFPDLHSELNLSSLELGDSALYFCASNVASVNTEAFFGQGTRLTVV.

This clonotype appeared a few times. The chain links TRBV3-1 to TRBJ2-7; possible D gene TRBD2, 5 bases. V lost 0 bases and J 0 bases, leaving 18 bases between the germline ends. The CDR3 runs 18 residues. In germline, CDR1 is LGHDT, CDR2 YNNKEL (reference sequence). This chain's CDR3 is CASSQDLAGGVSSYEQYF. The CDR3 coding sequence is TGTGCCAGCAGCCAAGATCTAGCCGGTGGAGTTAGCTCCTACGAGCAGTACTTC.